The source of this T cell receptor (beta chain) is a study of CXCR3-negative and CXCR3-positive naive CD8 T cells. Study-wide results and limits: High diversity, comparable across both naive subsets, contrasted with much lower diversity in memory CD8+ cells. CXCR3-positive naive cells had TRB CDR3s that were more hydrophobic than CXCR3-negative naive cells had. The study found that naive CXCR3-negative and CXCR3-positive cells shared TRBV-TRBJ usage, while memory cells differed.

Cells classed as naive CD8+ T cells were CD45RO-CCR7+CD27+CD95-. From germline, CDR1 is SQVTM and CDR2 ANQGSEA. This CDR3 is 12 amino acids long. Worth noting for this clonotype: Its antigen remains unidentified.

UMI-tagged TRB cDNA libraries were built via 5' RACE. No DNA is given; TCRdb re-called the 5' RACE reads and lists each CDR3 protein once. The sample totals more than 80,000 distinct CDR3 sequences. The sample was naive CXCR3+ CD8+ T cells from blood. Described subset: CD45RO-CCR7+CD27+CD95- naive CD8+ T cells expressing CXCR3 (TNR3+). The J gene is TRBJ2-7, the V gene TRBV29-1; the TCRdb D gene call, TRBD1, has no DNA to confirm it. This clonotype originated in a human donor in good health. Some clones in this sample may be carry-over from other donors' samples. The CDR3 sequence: CSVETGLDEQYF.